The 16 T cell receptor beta chains reported below all come from one sample, sequenced in a study of T-cell reconstitution after alpha-beta-depleted transplantation in children. Unique molecular identifiers featured in how the TCRbeta library was prepared. TCRdb fed the PCR reads into MiXCR, producing one record per CDR3 protein. The sample has 780,000 or so distinct CDR3 sequences; roughly 15% are singletons. The material sequenced was PBMCs, mostly from graft donor cells, taken 360 days after TCRalphabeta/CD19-depleted stem cell transplant. The origin of the receptors is a male patient under 18 who had a stem cell transplant for acute lymphoblastic leukemia, so the T cells may come from the graft donor.

This clonotype occurred a few times. This chain uses TRBV6-1 with TRBJ2-1; either TRBD1 or TRBD2 may fit D (6 bases each). Trimming removed 1 base from V and 0 bases from J, with 10 bases in between. Germline lookup yields CDR1 MNHNS and CDR2 SASEGT. The CDR3 is 16 amino acids. DNA for the CDR3: TGTGCCAGCAGTGAAGGAACGGGGGCCTCCTACAATGAGCAGTTCTTC. Translation gives CASSEGTGASYNEQFF.

There are many counts of this clonotype. This chain connects TRBV15 to TRBJ2-7; the D is unclear. There are 15 residues in the CDR3. Germline V lookup: CDR1 LNHNV, CDR2 YYDKDF (reference sequence). Trimming left V 4 bases short and J 4 bases short, with 17 bases between. The CDR3 sequence is CATSTQNPDAYEQYF. CDR3 coding DNA: TGTGCCACCAGCACCCAAAATCCGGACGCTTACGAGCAGTACTTC. Full variable domain (rest looked up from reference TRBV15 and TRBJ2-7): DAMVIQNPRYQVTQFGKPVTLSCSQTLNHNVMYWYQQKSSQAPKLLFHYYDKDFNNEADTPDNFQSRRPNTSFCFLDIRSPGLGDTAMYLCATSTQNPDAYEQYFGPGTRLTVT.

In its sample, this clonotype was seen a few times. The gene calls are TRBV7-3 and TRBJ2-1, with a possible D match to TRBD1 (5 bases). V was shortened by 4 bases and J by 0 bases, with 10 bases between the two germline ends. This CDR3 contains 15 residues. Per the germline V gene, CDR1 is SGHTA and CDR2 is FQGTGA. The CDR3 reads CASSSSRVSYNEQFF. CDR3 sequence (DNA): TGTGCCAGCAGCTCAAGCAGGGTCTCCTACAATGAGCAGTTCTTC.

Details on this clonotype: One base away lies a much larger clone, so this may be a sequencing read error. The CDR3 loop reads CSSSSYPDVRNTEAFF. CDR3 nucleotide sequence: TGTTCCAGCAGCTCGTACCCCGACGTCAGGAACACTGAAGCTTTCTTT. This chain connects TRBV11-1 to TRBJ1-1; D unclear. The CDR3 extends over 16 amino acids. Germline V CDR1 and CDR2: SGHAT, FQDESV (reference sequence).

This clonotype showed up just a few times. This chain uses TRBV5-1 with TRBJ2-3; no definite D call. Trimming removed 3 bases from V and 3 bases from J, with 11 bases in between. The CDR3 sequence is 14 residues long. CDR1 is SGHRS, CDR2 YFSETQ, per germline. The DNA for the CDR3 is TGCGCCAGCAGCTCGGCATATCGGACAGATACGCAGTATTTT. Protein: CASSSAYRTDTQYF. Combining the CDR3 with reference TRBV5-1 and TRBJ2-3 gives the whole variable domain KAGVTQTPRYLIKTRGQQVTLSCSPISGHRSVSWYQQTPGQGLQFLFEYFSETQRNKGNFPGRFSGRQFSNSRSEMNVSTLELGDSALYLCASSSAYRTDTQYFGPGTRLTVL.

The rearrangement uses TRBV7-9 and TRBJ2-2, with unresolved D. The CDR3 extends over 13 amino acids. Trimming shortened V by 7 bases and J by 3 bases, and 9 bases separated the two germline ends. The V gene's germline CDR1 is SEHNR and CDR2 FQNEAQ (reference sequence). CDR3 loop: CASKPVHTGELFF. Here the CDR3 DNA reads TGTGCCAGCAAGCCCGTCCACACCGGGGAGCTGTTTTTT.

This clonotype showed up many times. The chain joins TRBV12-3 or TRBV12-4 to TRBJ1-1; possibly TRBD1 for D (5 bases). The length of the CDR3 is 14 residues. V shed 3 bases and J shed 3 bases, with 11 bases lying between them. The CDR3 here is CASSFLDTYTEAFF. As DNA, the CDR3 is TGTGCCAGCAGTTTTTTGGACACCTACACTGAAGCTTTCTTT.

This clonotype was observed a few times. This rearrangement joins TRBV9 to TRBJ1-3, with D uncertain. Trimming cost V 2 bases and J 2 bases, with 2 bases left between them. CDR1 and CDR2 from the germline V gene are SGDLS and YYNGEE. This CDR3 has 12 amino acids. The DNA of the CDR3 is TGTGCCAGCAGCGTTACTGGAAACACCATATATTTT. Protein product: CASSVTGNTIYF.

The chain recombines TRBV24-1 with TRBJ2-5; the D is unclear. The length of the CDR3 is 15 residues. Germline V gene sequence: CDR1 KGHDR, CDR2 SFDVKD. The V and J ends lost 7 bases and 3 bases respectively, with 17 bases between them. The CDR3 loop reads CATRAGCSVEETQYF. CDR3 nucleotides: TGTGCCACCAGGGCTGGTTGTTCCGTAGAAGAGACCCAGTACTTC.

This clonotype was seen at least ten times. This chain connects TRBV7-2 to TRBJ1-4, with no clear D. The CDR3 covers 13 residues. The ends were cut back, 3 bases at V and 4 bases at J, with 6 bases in the middle. CDR1 is SGHTA, CDR2 FQGNSA, per germline. The CDR3 DNA reads as TGTGCCAGCAGCTTTCTACTTAATGAAAAACTGTTTTTT. The encoded protein is CASSFLLNEKLFF.

This clonotype was picked up a small number of times. The J gene is TRBJ2-1, the V gene TRBV7-8, with D unresolved. Germline CDR1 and CDR2: SGHVS and FQNEAQ. Trimming left V 1 base short and J 9 bases short, with 13 bases between. The CDR3 is 14 amino acids. The CDR3 DNA reads TGTGCCAGCAGCTTAGATAACCGTCTAAGTGAGCAGTTCTTC. Its protein is CASSLDNRLSEQFF.

The chain is built from TRBV10-3 and TRBJ2-3; D is uncertain. The CDR3 runs 13 residues. The germline V gene encodes CDR1 ENHRY and CDR2 SYGVKD. Trimming took 2 bases from V and 1 from J, leaving 4 bases between them. In DNA form, the CDR3 reads TGTGCCATCAGTGAGGTTGGCACAGATACGCAGTATTTT. It is translated as CAISEVGTDTQYF.

On this clonotype: With a much larger clone just one base away, this may be a read error. This chain joins TRBV29-1 and TRBJ2-2, with D perhaps TRBD1 or TRBD2 (6 bases each). This CDR3 comprises 17 residues. Per germline, CDR1 SQVTM and CDR2 ANQGSEA. The CDR3 nucleotides read TGCAGCGCTGAAGTCGTAGCGGCCCCAGGGGACACCGGGGAGCTGTTTTTT. Protein product: CSAEVVAAPGDTGELFF.

The chain has TRBV2 and TRBJ2-7; unclear D gene. This CDR3 comprises 12 residues. The germline V and J ends were trimmed by 1 base and 9 bases, with 10 bases remaining between them. The germline gives CDR1 SNHLY, CDR2 FYNNEI. DNA of the CDR3: TGTGCCAGCAGTGAAGTACTCTCAGGGCAGTACTTC. Its protein is CASSEVLSGQYF.

The J gene is TRBJ2-7, the V gene TRBV12-3 or TRBV12-4; D might be TRBD1 or TRBD2, each matching 5 bases. The CDR3 length is 13 residues. Between the trimmed V and J ends, which lost 1 base and 6 bases, there was a span of 10 bases. CDR3 DNA: TGTGCCAGCAGTTTAGGTCATGGGGGCGAGCAGTACTTC. It specifies CASSLGHGGEQYF.

This clonotype was found many times. The V call is TRBV20-1, the J call TRBJ2-5; D remains unclear. CDR3 length: 13 residues. V lost 8 bases and J 1 base, leaving 14 bases between the germline ends. Per germline, CDR1 DFQATT and CDR2 SNEGSKA (reference sequence). The CDR3 nucleotides read TGCAGTACCGCTGTCGGCCCCCAAGAGACCCAGTACTTC. Translation gives CSTAVGPQETQYF.